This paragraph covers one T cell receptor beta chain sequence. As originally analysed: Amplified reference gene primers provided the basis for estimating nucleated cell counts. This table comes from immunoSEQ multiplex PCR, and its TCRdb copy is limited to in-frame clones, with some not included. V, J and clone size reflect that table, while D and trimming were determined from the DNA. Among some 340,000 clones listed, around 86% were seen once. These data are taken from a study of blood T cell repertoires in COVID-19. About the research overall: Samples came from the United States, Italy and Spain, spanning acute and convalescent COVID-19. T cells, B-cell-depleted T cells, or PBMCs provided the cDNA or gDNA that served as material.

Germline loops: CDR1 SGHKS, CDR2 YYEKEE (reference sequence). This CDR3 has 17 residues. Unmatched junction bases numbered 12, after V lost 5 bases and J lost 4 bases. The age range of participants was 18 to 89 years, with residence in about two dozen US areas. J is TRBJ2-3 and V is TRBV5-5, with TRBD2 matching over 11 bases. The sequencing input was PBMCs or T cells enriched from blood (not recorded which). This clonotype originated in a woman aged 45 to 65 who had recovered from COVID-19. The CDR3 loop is CASSSVLTSGSPDTQYF. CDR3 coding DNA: TGTGCCAGCAGTTCGGTCCTAACTAGCGGGAGTCCAGATACGCAGTATTTT.